This TCR beta chain was profiled in a study of T cell changes during pregnancy in multiple sclerosis. The data were produced by immunoSEQ multiplex PCR, yet TCRdb's version contains in-frame clones alone and is incomplete. The sample gives some 97,000 clones, 90% to 95% of which show up once; approximately 1% is in the top ten. This TCR was recovered from a female donor with multiple sclerosis, enrolled in a pregnancy study. The material sequenced was peripheral blood, taken before pregnancy.

The CDR3 DNA reads TGCGCCAGCAGTGAGTCGGGACTACAAGAGACCCAGTACTTC. It codes for CASSESGLQETQYF. The chain carries TRBV10-1 and TRBJ2-5, with 7 bases fitting TRBD2. The CDR3 spans 14 residues. After removal of 0 bases from V and 2 bases from J, the junction contained 0 bases not matched to a gene. CDR1 and CDR2 from the germline V gene are WNHNN and SYGVQD (reference sequence).